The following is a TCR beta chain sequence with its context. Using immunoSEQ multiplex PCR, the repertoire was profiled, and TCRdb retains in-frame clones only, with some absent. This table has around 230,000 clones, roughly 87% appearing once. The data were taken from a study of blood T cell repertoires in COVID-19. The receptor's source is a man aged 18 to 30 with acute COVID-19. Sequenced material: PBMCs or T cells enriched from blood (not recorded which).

The CDR3 nucleotides are TGTGCCAGCAGGCCCCTGGGTAGCGGGAGCGCAGATACGCAGTATTTT. Amino acid sequence: CASRPLGSGSADTQYF. The chain carries TRBV28 and TRBJ2-3; 9 bases align to TRBD2. There are 16 residues in the CDR3. The junction had 11 bases not matched to a gene; V was cut back by 6 bases and J by 4 bases. Germline-derived CDR1 and CDR2 are MDHEN and SYDVKM.